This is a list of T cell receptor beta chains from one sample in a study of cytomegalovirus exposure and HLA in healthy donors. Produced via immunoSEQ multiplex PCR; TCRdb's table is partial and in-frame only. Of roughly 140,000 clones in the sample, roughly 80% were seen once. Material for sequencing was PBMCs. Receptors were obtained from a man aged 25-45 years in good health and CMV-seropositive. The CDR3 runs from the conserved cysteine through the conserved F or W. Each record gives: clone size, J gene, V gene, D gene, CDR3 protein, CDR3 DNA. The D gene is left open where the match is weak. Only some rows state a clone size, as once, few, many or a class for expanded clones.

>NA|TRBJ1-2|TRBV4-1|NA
CASSQDGTGHF
TGCGCCAGCAGCCAAGACGGGACGGGACACTTC
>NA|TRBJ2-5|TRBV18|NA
CASSPDNQETQYF
TGTGCCAGCTCGCCAGACAACCAAGAGACCCAGTACTTC
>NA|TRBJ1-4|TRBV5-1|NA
CASSFQAATNEKLFF
TGCGCCAGCAGCTTCCAGGCAGCAACTAATGAAAAACTGTTTTTT
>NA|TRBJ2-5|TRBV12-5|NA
CASGFYAGETQYF
TGTGCTAGTGGCTTTTACGCGGGAGAGACCCAGTACTTC
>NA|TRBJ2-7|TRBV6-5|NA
CASTTRSGPYEQYF
TGTGCCAGCACCACACGGAGTGGTCCCTACGAGCAGTACTTC
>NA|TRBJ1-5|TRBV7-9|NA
CASSHGGQPQHF
TGTGCCAGCAGCCACGGGGGTCAGCCCCAGCATTTT
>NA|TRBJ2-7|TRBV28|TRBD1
CASSLSGQGLGEQYF
TGTGCCAGCAGTTTATCGGGACAGGGTTTGGGAGAGCAGTACTTC
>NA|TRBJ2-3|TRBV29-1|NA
CSVVAAIGPDTQYF
TGCAGCGTTGTTGCGGCCATAGGCCCAGATACGCAGTATTTT
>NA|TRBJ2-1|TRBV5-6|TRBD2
CASSFGLAGGSQFF
TGTGCCAGCAGCTTCGGACTAGCGGGAGGTTCGCAGTTCTTC
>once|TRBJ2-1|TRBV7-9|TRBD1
CASSLYGTGYNEQFF
TGTGCCAGCAGCTTATATGGGACAGGGTACAATGAGCAGTTCTTC
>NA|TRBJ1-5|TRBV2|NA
CASSEASGAYQPQHF
TGTGCCAGCAGTGAAGCGAGTGGGGCCTATCAGCCCCAGCATTTT
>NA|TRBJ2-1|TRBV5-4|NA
CASSTSSSYNEQFF
TGTGCCAGCAGCACCTCTAGCTCCTACAATGAGCAGTTCTTC
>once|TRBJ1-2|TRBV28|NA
CASSLQGGVAYGYTF
TGTGCCAGCAGTTTACAGGGAGGGGTGGCATATGGCTACACCTTC
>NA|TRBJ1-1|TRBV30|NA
CAWTGQMDTEAFF
TGTGCCTGGACCGGACAGATGGACACTGAAGCTTTCTTT
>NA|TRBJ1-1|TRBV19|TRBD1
CASSPRTGRRLIRSEAFF
TGTGCCAGTAGTCCTCGGACAGGGCGAAGGTTAATTAGGTCTGAAGCTTTCTTT
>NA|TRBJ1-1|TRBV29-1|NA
CSVEFGRKNTEAFF
TGCAGCGTTGAATTTGGCAGAAAGAACACTGAAGCTTTCTTT
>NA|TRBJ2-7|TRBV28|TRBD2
CASSPPGGWWGQYF
TGTGCCAGCAGTCCCCCGGGAGGCTGGTGGGGGCAGTACTTC
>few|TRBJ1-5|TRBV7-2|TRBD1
CASSLGTGGSQPQHF
TGTGCCAGCAGCTTGGGGACAGGGGGCAGTCAGCCCCAGCATTTT
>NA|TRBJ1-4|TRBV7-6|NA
CASSLRSRLVNEKLFF
TGTGCCAGCAGCTTAAGAAGTCGGCTAGTTAATGAAAAACTGTTTTTT
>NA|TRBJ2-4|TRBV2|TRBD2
CASSPSGSLALGKNIQYF
TGTGCCAGCAGTCCTAGCGGGAGCCTAGCCCTTGGCAAAAACATTCAGTACTTC
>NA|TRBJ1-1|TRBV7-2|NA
CASSPRTEAFF
TGTGCCAGCAGCCCTAGGACAGAAGCTTTCTTT
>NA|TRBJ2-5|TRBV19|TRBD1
CASRGQGQETQYF
TGTGCCAGTAGGGGACAGGGCCAAGAGACCCAGTACTTC
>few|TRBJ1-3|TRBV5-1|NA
CASSFTGSGNTIYF
TGCGCCAGCAGCTTCACAGGGTCTGGAAACACCATATATTTT
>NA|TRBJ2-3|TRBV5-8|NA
CASSLQGSTDTQYF
TGTGCCAGCAGCTTGCAGGGTAGCACAGATACGCAGTATTTT
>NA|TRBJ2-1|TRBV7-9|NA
CASSLAAAYYNEQFF
TGTGCCAGCAGCTTAGCGGCGGCCTACTACAATGAGCAGTTCTTC
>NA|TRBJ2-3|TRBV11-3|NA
CASSRGLDTQYF
TGTGCCAGCAGCCGCGGTTTAGATACGCAGTATTTT
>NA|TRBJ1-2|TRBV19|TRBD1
CASRRQGGYGYTF
TGTGCCAGTAGGCGACAGGGGGGCTATGGCTACACCTTC
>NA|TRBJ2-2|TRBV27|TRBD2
CASSLTSGTPGELFF
TGTGCCAGCAGTTTAACTAGCGGGACCCCCGGGGAGCTGTTTTTT
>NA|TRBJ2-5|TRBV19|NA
CASSTRWRIQETQYF
TGTGCCAGTAGTACCCGGTGGCGGATCCAAGAGACCCAGTACTTC
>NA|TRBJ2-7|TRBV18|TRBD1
CASSANPGQGSEQYF
TGTGCCAGCTCCGCAAATCCGGGACAGGGTTCCGAGCAGTACTTC
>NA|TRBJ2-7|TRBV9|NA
CASSEGGRGEQYF
TGTGCCAGCAGCGAGGGGGGGCGTGGGGAGCAGTACTTC
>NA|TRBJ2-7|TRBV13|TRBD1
CASSLGRSRGSNEQYF
TGTGCCAGCAGCTTAGGCCGAAGCAGGGGGTCGAACGAGCAGTACTTC
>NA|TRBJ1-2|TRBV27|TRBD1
CASSPTKTGAYGYTF
TGTGCCAGCAGTCCTACAAAAACAGGGGCCTATGGCTACACCTTC
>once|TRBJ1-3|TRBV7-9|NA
CASSISTGPGNTIYF
TGTGCCAGCAGCATCTCGACAGGTCCCGGAAACACCATATATTTT
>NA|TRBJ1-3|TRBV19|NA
CASSARHSGNTIYF
TGTGCCAGTAGTGCCCGACATTCTGGAAACACCATATATTTT
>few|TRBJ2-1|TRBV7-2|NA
CASSLVASPGSRSYNEQFF
TGTGCCAGCAGCTTAGTGGCTAGCCCAGGATCTCGCTCCTACAATGAGCAGTTCTTC
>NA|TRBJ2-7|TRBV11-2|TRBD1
CASSLDGTGLYEQYF
TGTGCCAGCAGCTTAGATGGGACAGGGCTGTACGAGCAGTACTTC
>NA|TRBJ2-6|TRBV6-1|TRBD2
CASSEARGRASGANVLTF
TGTGCCAGCAGTGAAGCCCGCGGGAGGGCCTCTGGGGCCAACGTCCTGACTTTC
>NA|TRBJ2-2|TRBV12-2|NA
CASRLAPLACCYDTGELFF
TGTGCAAGTCGCTTAGCCCCACTAGCCTGTTGCTATGACACCGGGGAGCTGTTTTTT
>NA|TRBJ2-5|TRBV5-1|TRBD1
CANLRDSQETQYF
TGCGCCAACCTTAGGGACAGCCAAGAGACCCAGTACTTC
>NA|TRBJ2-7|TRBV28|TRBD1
CASSLGGQGREQYF
TGTGCCAGCAGTTTGGGAGGACAGGGACGCGAGCAGTACTTC
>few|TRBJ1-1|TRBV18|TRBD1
CASSPARGLDTEAFF
TGTGCCAGCTCACCCGCAAGGGGGCTTGACACTGAAGCTTTCTTT
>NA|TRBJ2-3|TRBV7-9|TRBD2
CASRHSSGNTDTQYF
TGTGCCAGCAGACACTCTAGCGGAAACACAGATACGCAGTATTTT
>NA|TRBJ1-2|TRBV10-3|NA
CAISETIGTPDGYTF
TGTGCCATCAGTGAGACTATCGGGACACCCGATGGCTACACCTTC
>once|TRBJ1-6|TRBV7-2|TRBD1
CASSANIDRGRSPLHF
TGTGCCAGCAGCGCCAACATAGACAGGGGTAGGTCACCCCTCCACTTT
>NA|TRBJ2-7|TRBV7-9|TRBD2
CASSFGLAGSYEQYF
TGTGCCAGCAGCTTTGGACTAGCGGGCTCCTACGAGCAGTACTTC